This is a list of T cell receptor beta chains from one sample in a study of blood T cells in healthy people across ages. TCRdb recomputed calls from the 5' RACE reads with MiXCR, one row per CDR3 protein. The data contain about a million distinct CDR3 sequences, around two fifths of them singletons. Material for sequencing was blood. Receptors were obtained from a man aged 18-30 years in good health. The CDR3 runs from the conserved cysteine through the conserved F or W. Fields, in order: CDR3 length, clone size, V gene, J gene, D gene, CDR3 DNA, CDR3 protein. A D gene is named only where the DNA matches it firmly. Rows give clone size only sometimes, using once, few, many, or a class for an expanded clone.

15	NA	TRBV9	TRBJ1-1	NA	TGTGCCAGCAGCGTAGATTGGACCTTGAACACTGAAGCTTTCTTT	CASSVDWTLNTEAFF
13	NA	TRBV4-2	TRBJ1-1	NA	TGTGCCAGCAGCCAAGTCACGAAAACTGAAGCTTTCTTT	CASSQVTKTEAFF
14	NA	TRBV7-9	TRBJ1-2	NA	TGTGCCAGCAGCGCGGGTCTTTCGTTCTATGGCTACACCTTC	CASSAGLSFYGYTF
14	few	TRBV12-3/TRBV12-4	TRBJ1-2	NA	TGTGCCAGCAGTTTAGGGTCAGGGTCTGATGGCTACACCTTC	CASSLGSGSDGYTF
14	NA	TRBV7-3	TRBJ1-1	TRBD1	TGTGCCAGCAGCACCTCAGGGGGCACCACTGAAGCTTTCTTT	CASSTSGGTTEAFF
15	NA	TRBV6-6	TRBJ2-3	TRBD1	TGTGCCAGCAGTTACCCCGGGACAGGGGCAGATACGCAGTATTTT	CASSYPGTGADTQYF
18	NA	TRBV6-1	TRBJ2-1	TRBD1	TGTGCCATTACCAACCGGGACAGGGGATTTAGCTCCTACAATGAGCAGTTCTTC	CAITNRDRGFSSYNEQFF
14	NA	TRBV28	TRBJ2-2	NA	TGTGCCAGCAGTTTATTTTCAGGGCGCGGGGAGCTGTTTTTT	CASSLFSGRGELFF
14	NA	TRBV6-6	TRBJ1-4	NA	TGTGCCAGCAGTTACCGGGGGGGCCATGAAAAACTGTTTTTT	CASSYRGGHEKLFF
16	NA	TRBV4-2	TRBJ1-4	NA	TGTGCCAGCAGCCCCGGGGGGGGAAGGACTAATGAAAAACTGTTTTTT	CASSPGGGRTNEKLFF
16	few	TRBV3-1	TRBJ2-4	TRBD2	TGTGCCAGCAGCCGAGACAGCGGGGAAGCCAAAAACATTCAGTACTTC	CASSRDSGEAKNIQYF
16	NA	TRBV5-1	TRBJ1-2	TRBD1	TGCGCCAGCAGCTTGGGAGGGGGCTTCCAAAACTATGGCTACACCTTC	CASSLGGGFQNYGYTF
13	once	TRBV11-2	TRBJ1-1	NA	TGTGCCAGCAGCTTAGATGACAGTTCTGAAGCTTTCTTT	CASSLDDSSEAFF
15	NA	TRBV13	TRBJ1-2	TRBD1	TGTGCCAGCAGCTTAAGGGGGGACAGGGCCTATGGCTACACCTTC	CASSLRGDRAYGYTF